This TCR beta chain was captured in a study of T cells in Graves' hyperthyroidism and ophthalmopathy. Study-wide findings and caveats: Among clonotypes expanded in thyroid above 0.001, most were also found in blood. Before onset, by a median of approximately 5.9 months, the model predicted ophthalmopathy.

This CDR3 comprises 13 residues. The germline V gene has CDR1 SNHLY and CDR2 FYNNEI. Trimming removed 3 bases from V and 1 base from J, with 3 bases in between. The study enrolled patients aged 18 to 65 with newly diagnosed hyperthyroidism of under 2 months' duration. 10 ml of fresh peripheral blood supplied the PBMCs. This clonotype was seen repeatedly, ten times or more. Its specificity is not known. TCR beta CDR3 regions were amplified from RNA. TCR CDR3 underwent first-round RT-PCR with the HTBI primer set. From the multiplex PCR reads, TCRdb called clonotypes with MiXCR, one entry per CDR3 protein. This table holds about 360,000 distinct CDR3 sequences, roughly 13% found once.

V is TRBV2 and J is TRBJ2-2; no reliable D call. The TCR originated in a woman younger than 35 with Graves' hyperthyroidism. The sequencing input was blood. CDR3 DNA: TGTGCCAGCAGTGAGGAGAACACCGGGGAGCTGTTTTTT. This gives the protein CASSEENTGELFF.